This entry concerns a single T cell receptor beta chain. Germline CDR1 MDHEN, CDR2 SYDVKM. The CDR3 covers 13 residues. The V end was cut by 5 bases, the J end by 3 bases, with 10 bases between. These data are taken from a study of T-cell reconstitution after alpha-beta-depleted transplantation in children. Unique molecular identifiers were used to barcode this TCRbeta library. TCRdb itself ran the PCR reads through MiXCR, one entry per CDR3 protein. The sample has around 480,000 distinct CDR3 sequences, about 33% seen once. The source of this sequence is a human donor who donated a stem cell graft to a child with aplastic anemia. The chain employs TRBV28 and TRBJ2-5; weak D call: TRBD1 (5 bases). The specimen was PBMCs from the stem cell graft donor, collected from the stem cell graft. CDR3 loop: CASSGALKETQYF. In DNA form, the CDR3 reads TGTGCCAGCAGTGGGGCCTTAAAAGAGACCCAGTACTTC.